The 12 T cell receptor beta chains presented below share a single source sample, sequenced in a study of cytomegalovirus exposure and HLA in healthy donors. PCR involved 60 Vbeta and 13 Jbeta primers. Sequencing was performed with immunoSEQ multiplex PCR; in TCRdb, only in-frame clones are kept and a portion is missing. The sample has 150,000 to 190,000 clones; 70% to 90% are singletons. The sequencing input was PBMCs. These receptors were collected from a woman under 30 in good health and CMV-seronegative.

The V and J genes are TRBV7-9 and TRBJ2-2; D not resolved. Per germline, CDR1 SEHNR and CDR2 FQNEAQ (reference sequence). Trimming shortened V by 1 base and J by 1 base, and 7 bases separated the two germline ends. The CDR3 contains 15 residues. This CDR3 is CASSLDGGNTGELFF. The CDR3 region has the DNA TGTGCCAGCAGCTTAGATGGCGGGAACACCGGGGAGCTGTTTTTT.

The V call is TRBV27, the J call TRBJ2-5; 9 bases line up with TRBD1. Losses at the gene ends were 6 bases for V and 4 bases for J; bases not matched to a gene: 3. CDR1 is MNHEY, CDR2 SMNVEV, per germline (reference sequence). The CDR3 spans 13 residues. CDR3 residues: CASRGDRAETQYF. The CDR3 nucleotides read TGTGCCAGCAGGGGGGACAGGGCAGAGACCCAGTACTTC.

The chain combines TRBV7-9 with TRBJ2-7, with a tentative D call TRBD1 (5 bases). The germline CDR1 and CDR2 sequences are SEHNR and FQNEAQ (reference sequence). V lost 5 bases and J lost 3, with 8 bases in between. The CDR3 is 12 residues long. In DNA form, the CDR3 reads TGTGCCAGCAGCCGACAGTACTACGAGCAGTACTTC. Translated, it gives CASSRQYYEQYF.

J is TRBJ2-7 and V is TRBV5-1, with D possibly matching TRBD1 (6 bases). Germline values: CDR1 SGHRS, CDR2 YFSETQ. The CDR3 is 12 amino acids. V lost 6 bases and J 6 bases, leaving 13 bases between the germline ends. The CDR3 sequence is CASKGVAREQYF. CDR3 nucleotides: TGCGCCAGCAAGGGGGTGGCTCGCGAGCAGTACTTC.

The CDR3 protein is CASSYSRGFGTDTQYF. As DNA, the CDR3 is TGTGCCAGCAGTTACTCGCGGGGTTTTGGCACAGATACGCAGTATTTT. The rearrangement uses TRBV6-6 and TRBJ2-3, with D perhaps TRBD2 (6 bases). V dropped 0 bases and J dropped 1 base, with 11 bases sitting between them. Germline CDR1 is MNHNY and CDR2 is SVGAGI (reference sequence). The CDR3 consists of 16 residues.

CDR3 sequence (DNA): TGTGCCAGCAAACGGGACATTAATTCACCCCTCCACTTT. Protein sequence: CASKRDINSPLHF. The chain couples TRBV6-1 to TRBJ1-6, with D maybe TRBD1 (6 bases). With 7 bases removed from V and 6 bases from J, the gap between germline ends came to 10 bases. CDR3 length: 13 amino acids. The germline V gene encodes CDR1 MNHNS and CDR2 SASEGT.

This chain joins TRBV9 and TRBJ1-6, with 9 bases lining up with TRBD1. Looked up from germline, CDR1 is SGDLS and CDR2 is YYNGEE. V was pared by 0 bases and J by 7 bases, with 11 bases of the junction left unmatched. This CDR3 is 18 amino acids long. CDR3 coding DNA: TGTGCCAGCAGCGTAGATACAGGGGGCGCGAAGGTGAATTCACCCCTCCACTTT. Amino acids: CASSVDTGGAKVNSPLHF.

The CDR3: CASSPPRVAGDGEQFF. The CDR3 DNA reads as TGTGCCAGCAGCCCGCCGCGGGTAGCGGGAGATGGTGAGCAGTTCTTC. V usage is TRBV7-8 and J usage is TRBJ2-1, with 9 bases lining up with TRBD2. CDR1 and CDR2 from the germline V gene are SGHVS and FQNEAQ. This CDR3 spans 16 amino acids. V gave up 5 bases and J gave up 9 bases; unmatched junction bases: 14.

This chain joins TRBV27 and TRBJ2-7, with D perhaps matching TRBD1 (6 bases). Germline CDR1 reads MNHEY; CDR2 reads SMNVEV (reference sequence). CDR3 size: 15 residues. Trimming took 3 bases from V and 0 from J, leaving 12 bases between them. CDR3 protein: CASSLGARSSYEQYF. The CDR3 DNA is TGTGCCAGCAGTTTGGGGGCAAGGAGCTCCTACGAGCAGTACTTC.

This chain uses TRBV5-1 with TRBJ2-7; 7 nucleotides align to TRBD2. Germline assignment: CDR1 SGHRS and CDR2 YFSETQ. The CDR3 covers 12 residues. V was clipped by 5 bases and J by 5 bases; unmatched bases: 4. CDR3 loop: CASRGGTDEQYF. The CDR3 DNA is TGCGCCAGCAGGGGGGGGACTGACGAGCAGTACTTC. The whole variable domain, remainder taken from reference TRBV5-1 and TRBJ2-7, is KAGVTQTPRYLIKTRGQQVTLSCSPISGHRSVSWYQQTPGQGLQFLFEYFSETQRNKGNFPGRFSGRQFSNSRSEMNVSTLELGDSALYLCASRGGTDEQYFGPGTRLTVT.

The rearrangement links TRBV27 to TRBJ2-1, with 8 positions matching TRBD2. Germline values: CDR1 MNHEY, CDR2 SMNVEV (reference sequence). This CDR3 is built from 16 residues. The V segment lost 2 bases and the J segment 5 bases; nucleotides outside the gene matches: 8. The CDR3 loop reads CASSLRWSGGDNEQFF. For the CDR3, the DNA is TGTGCCAGCAGTTTAAGGTGGAGCGGGGGTGACAATGAGCAGTTCTTC.

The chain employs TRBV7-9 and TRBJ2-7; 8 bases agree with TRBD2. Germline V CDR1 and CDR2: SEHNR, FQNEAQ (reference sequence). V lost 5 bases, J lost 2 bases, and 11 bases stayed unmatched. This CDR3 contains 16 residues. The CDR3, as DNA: TGTGCCAGCAGCCCAGGTTGGGTAGCGGGGACCTACGAGCAGTACTTC. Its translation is CASSPGWVAGTYEQYF. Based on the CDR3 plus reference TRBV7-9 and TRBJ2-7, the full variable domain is DTGVSQNPRHKITKRGQNVTFRCDPISEHNRLYWYRQTLGQGPEFLTYFQNEAQLEKSRLLSDRFSAERPKGSFSTLEIQRTEQGDSAMYLCASSPGWVAGTYEQYFGPGTRLTVT.